This T cell receptor (beta chain) came from a study of identical twins. CDR1 SGHRS and CDR2 YFSETQ come from the germline V gene. The CDR3 contains 12 residues. V was shortened by 5 bases and J by 7 bases, with 12 bases between the two germline ends. In its sample, this clonotype was seen many times. What it binds is not known. Findings and limits, study-wide: Beta clonotypes that were abundant in cord blood contained fewer insertions, a pattern absent from memory repertoires. Models predicted too little out-of-frame TCR alpha sharing in monozygotic twins. Shared out-of-frame alpha sequences (those common to twins) showed excess low generation probability.

Addition of a universal primer site occurred through template switching, and cDNA carried unique molecular identifiers. MiXCR, applied by TCRdb to the 5' RACE reads, yields one record per CDR3 protein. Here the sample spans hundreds of thousands of distinct CDR3 sequences, 5.5% to 7.5% being singletons. The chain is built from TRBV5-1 and TRBJ1-2, with D perhaps matching TRBD1 (6 bases). Input material: naive T cells sorted from blood. This clonotype was obtained from a man aged 18 to 29 in good health. The CDR3, as DNA: TGCGCCAGCAGAAGAGGGGGGGCTGGCTACACCTTC. As protein: CASRRGGAGYTF. Full variable domain (remainder filled in from reference TRBV5-1 and TRBJ1-2): KAGVTQTPRYLIKTRGQQVTLSCSPISGHRSVSWYQQTPGQGLQFLFEYFSETQRNKGNFPGRFSGRQFSNSRSEMNVSTLELGDSALYLCASRRGGAGYTFGSGTRLTVV.